This TCR beta chain is from a study of identical twins. A universal primer site was created by template switching, with the cDNA bearing unique molecular identifiers. In TCRdb, the 5' RACE reads were re-called with MiXCR into one record per CDR3 protein. Here the sample spans around 220,000 distinct CDR3 sequences, roughly an eighth being singletons. V lost 5 bases to trimming and J lost 10 bases, with 21 bases between them. CDR3 length: 15 residues. Per the germline V gene, CDR1 is MNHEY and CDR2 is SVGEGT. This clonotype was recorded once. The source of this sequence is a woman aged 18 to 35 in good health. V is TRBV6-2 or TRBV6-3 and J is TRBJ2-1; the D gene is possibly TRBD2 (5 bases). Specimen: memory (CD45RO+) T cells sorted from blood. CDR3 in amino acids: CASSTAGGGLREQFF. The DNA of the CDR3 is TGTGCCAGCAGTACCGCGGGCGGAGGTCTTAGGGAGCAGTTCTTC.